This T cell receptor (beta chain) was captured by sequencing in a study of cytomegalovirus exposure and HLA in healthy donors. Study overall: Out of about 180 million T cells, an earlier analysis found roughly 110 million unique TCR beta sequences in total.

Study results and limitations: Within a later analysis, the majority of CMV-associated TCR beta chains appeared HLA-restricted. No immune exposure information besides CMV serostatus was available.

This clone was seen once. Its antigen is not known. The PCR was carried out with 60 Vbeta primers and 13 Jbeta primers. The data were produced by immunoSEQ multiplex PCR, yet TCRdb's version contains in-frame clones alone and is incomplete. The sample lists around 130,000 clones, over 75% occurring once. This CDR3 has 14 amino acids. Germline V gives CDR1 SNHLY, CDR2 FYNNEI. V dropped 4 bases and J dropped 0 bases, with 10 bases sitting between them. Input material: PBMCs. This chain connects TRBV2 to TRBJ2-7, with TRBD2 as a possible D gene (5 bases). The TCR sequence derives from a man between 35 and 55 years old in good health and CMV-seronegative. This CDR3 is CASSVSSDSYEQYF. The CDR3 DNA reads as TGTGCCAGCAGTGTTAGTAGCGACTCCTACGAGCAGTACTTC.